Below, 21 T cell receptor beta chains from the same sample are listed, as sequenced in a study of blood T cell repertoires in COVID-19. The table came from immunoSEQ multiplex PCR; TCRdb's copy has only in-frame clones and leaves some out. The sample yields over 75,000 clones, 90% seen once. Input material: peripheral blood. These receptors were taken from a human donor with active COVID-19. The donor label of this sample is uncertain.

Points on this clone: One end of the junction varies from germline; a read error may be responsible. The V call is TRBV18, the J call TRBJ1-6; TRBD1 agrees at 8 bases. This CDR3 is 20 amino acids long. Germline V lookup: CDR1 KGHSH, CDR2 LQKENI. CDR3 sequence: CATSGLALGQVLFGDSPLHF. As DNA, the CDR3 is TGTGCCACCTCAGGTTTAGCCCTGGGACAGGTACTTTTCGGGGATTCACCCCTCCACTTT.

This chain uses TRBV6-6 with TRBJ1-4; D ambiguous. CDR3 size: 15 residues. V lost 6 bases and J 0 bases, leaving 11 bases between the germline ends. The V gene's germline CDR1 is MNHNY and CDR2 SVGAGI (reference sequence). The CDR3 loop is CASRSSSATNEKLFF. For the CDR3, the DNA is TGTGCCAGCAGATCGTCGTCTGCAACTAATGAAAAACTGTTTTTT.

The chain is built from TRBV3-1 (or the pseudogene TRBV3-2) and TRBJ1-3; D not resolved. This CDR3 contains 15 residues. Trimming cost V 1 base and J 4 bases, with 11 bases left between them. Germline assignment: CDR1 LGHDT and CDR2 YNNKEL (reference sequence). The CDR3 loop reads CASSQGRGKGNTIYF. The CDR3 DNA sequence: TGTGCCAGCAGCCAAGGGAGAGGGAAAGGAAACACCATATATTTT.

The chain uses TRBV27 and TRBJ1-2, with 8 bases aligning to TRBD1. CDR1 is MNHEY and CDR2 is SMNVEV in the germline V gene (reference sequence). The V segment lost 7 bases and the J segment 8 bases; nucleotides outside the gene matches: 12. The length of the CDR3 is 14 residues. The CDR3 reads CASTGDRLFGGYTF. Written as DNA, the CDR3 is TGTGCCAGCACCGGGGACAGGCTGTTTGGAGGCTACACCTTC.

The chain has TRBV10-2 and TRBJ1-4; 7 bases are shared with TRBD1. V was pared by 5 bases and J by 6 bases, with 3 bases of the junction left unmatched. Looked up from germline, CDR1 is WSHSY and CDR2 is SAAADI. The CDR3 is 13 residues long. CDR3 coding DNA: TGCGCCAGCAGTAGGGGGCGAGATGAAAAACTGTTTTTT. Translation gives CASSRGRDEKLFF.

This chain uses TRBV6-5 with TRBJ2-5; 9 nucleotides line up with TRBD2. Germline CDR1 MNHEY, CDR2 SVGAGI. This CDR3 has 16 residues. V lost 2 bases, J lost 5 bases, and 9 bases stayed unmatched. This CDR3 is CASSYGGGVVGETQYF. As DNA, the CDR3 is TGTGCCAGCAGTTACGGCGGGGGGGTCGTCGGGGAGACCCAGTACTTC.

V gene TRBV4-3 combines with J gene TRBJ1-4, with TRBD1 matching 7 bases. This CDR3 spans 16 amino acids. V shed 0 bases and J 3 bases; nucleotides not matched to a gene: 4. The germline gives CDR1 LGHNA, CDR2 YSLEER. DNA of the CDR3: TGCGCCAGCAGCCAAGATGTTACAGGGGCTAATGAAAAACTGTTTTTT. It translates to CASSQDVTGANEKLFF.

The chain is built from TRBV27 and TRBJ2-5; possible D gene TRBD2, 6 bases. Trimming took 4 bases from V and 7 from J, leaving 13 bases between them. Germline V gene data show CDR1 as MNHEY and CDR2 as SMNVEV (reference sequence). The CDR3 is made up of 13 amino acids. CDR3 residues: CASSSTAGGTQYF. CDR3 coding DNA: TGTGCCAGCAGTTCCACCGCCGGGGGGACCCAGTACTTC.

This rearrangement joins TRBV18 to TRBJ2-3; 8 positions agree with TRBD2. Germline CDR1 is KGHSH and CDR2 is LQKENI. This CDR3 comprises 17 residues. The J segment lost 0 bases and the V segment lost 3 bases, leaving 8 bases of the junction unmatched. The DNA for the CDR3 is TGTGCCAGCTCACCCAATATCTTAGCGGGAAGCACAGATACGCAGTATTTT. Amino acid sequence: CASSPNILAGSTDTQYF.

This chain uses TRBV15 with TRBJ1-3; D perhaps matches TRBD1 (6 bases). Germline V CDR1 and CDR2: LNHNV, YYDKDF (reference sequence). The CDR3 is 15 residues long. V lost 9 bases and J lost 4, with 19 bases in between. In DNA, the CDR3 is TGTGCCACAACGGGATACAGGGCTCCCGGAAACACCATATATTTT. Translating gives CATTGYRAPGNTIYF.

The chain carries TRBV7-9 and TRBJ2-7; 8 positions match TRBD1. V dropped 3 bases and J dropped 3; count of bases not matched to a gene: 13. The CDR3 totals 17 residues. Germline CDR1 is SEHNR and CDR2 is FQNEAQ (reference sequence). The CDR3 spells CASSLWTGITRDYEQYF. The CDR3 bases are TGTGCCAGCAGCTTGTGGACAGGGATAACGCGGGACTACGAGCAGTACTTC.

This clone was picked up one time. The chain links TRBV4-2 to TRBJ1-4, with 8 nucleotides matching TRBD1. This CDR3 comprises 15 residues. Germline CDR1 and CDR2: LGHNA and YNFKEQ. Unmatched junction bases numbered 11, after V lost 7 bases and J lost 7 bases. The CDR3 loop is CASTFGQGGSEKLFF. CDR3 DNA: TGTGCCAGCACCTTTGGACAGGGAGGAAGTGAAAAACTGTTTTTT.

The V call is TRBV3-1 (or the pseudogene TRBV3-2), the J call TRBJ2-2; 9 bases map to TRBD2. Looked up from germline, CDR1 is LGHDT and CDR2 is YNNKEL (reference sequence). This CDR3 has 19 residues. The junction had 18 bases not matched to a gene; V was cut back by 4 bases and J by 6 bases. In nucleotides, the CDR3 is TGTGCCAGCAGCCTCAACAGGTTGCTGGCGGGGGGGTACGCCGGGGAGCTGTTTTTT. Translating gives CASSLNRLLAGGYAGELFF.

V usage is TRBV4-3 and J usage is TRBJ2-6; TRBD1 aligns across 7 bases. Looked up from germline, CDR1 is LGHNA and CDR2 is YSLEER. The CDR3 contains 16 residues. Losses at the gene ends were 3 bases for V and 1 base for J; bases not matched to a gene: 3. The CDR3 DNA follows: TGCGCCAGCAGCCAGCAGACAGGGTCTGGGGCCAACGTCCTGACTTTC. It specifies CASSQQTGSGANVLTF.

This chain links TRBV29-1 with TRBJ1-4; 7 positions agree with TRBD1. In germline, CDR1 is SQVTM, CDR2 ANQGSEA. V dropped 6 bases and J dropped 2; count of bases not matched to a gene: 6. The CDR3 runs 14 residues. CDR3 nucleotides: TGCAGCGTCTCAACAGGGGTGACTAATGAAAAACTGTTTTTT. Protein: CSVSTGVTNEKLFF.

The chain's CDR3 is CASMDGGHMNTEAFF. Here the CDR3 DNA reads TGTGCCAGCATGGACGGAGGGCACATGAACACTGAAGCTTTCTTT. The V gene is TRBV6-6, the J gene TRBJ1-1; D is unresolved. V was cut by 7 bases and J by 0 bases, with 15 bases left in between. Germline CDR1 MNHNY, CDR2 SVGAGI (reference sequence). This CDR3 is built from 15 residues.

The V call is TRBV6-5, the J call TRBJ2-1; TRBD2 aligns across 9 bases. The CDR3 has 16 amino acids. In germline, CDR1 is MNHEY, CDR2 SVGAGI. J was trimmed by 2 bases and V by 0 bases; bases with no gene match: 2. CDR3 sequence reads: CASSYSSGGPYNEQFF. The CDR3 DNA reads TGTGCCAGCAGTTACTCTAGCGGGGGACCCTACAATGAGCAGTTCTTC.

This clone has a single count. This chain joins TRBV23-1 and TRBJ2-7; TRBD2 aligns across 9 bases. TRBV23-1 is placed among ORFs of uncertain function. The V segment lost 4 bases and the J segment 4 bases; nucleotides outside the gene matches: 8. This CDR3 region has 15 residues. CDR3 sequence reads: CASSPPAGGKYEQYF. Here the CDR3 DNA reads TGCGCCAGCAGTCCCCCAGCGGGGGGTAAATACGAGCAGTACTTC.

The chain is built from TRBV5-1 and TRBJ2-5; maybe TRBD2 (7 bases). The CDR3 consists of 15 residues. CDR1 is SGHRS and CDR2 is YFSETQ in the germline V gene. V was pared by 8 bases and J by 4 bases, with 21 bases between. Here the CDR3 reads CASNPMRGGLETQYF. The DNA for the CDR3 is TGCGCCAGTAATCCAATGAGGGGGGGCCTAGAGACCCAGTACTTC.

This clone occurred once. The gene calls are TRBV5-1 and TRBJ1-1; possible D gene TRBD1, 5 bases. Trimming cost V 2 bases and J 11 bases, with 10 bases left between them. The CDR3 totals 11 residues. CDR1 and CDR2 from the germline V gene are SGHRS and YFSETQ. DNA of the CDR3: TGCGCCAGCAGCTTAGGGGCCGGGGCTTTCTTT. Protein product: CASSLGAGAFF.

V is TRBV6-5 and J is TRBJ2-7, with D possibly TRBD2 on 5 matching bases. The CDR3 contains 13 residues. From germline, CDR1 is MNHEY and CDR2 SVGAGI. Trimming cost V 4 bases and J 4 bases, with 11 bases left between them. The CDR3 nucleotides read TGTGCCAGCAGTTTGGGGAGAGGGTACGAGCAGTACTTC. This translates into CASSLGRGYEQYF.